This T cell receptor (beta chain) derives from a study of beta chain features in type 1 diabetes (dated by TCRdb to between 2018 and 2020). Background for the entire study: Patients and healthy donors did not differ in mean age, gender distribution, total cell number or subset yield. A total of roughly 100 million sorted cells were examined across all samples, and RNA yield correlated strongly with the number of cells per subset. In the study, recently diagnosed type 1 diabetes patients and matched healthy donors were compared on the TCRB repertoires of their sorted circulating CD4+ T cell subsets. Regulatory and stem cell-like memory subsets were obtained from only 8 patients and about 8 healthy donors, while naive and central memory subsets were obtained from all 30 or so donors.

The entire isolated RNA was reverse transcribed using the High Capacity cDNA Reverse Transcription Kit, and thus expressed TCRB transcripts were sequenced. Deep immunoSEQ sequencing was performed on naive, central memory and regulatory T cell samples, with an average of roughly 3.6 million total reads per sample. Sorted cells were lysed in RLT buffer and RNA was extracted with DNase-treated RNeasy Micro or Mini kits, depending on cell number. To prevent cross-contamination, every cell subset was processed on its own, while patient and healthy donor samples were processed together. Using the immunoSEQ multiplex PCR, TCRB sequences were amplified from cDNA into 87-bp fragments spanning the CDR3 region. Amplicons were sequenced on the Illumina HiSeq platform. Concerning the study's data processing: PCR bias was computationally corrected using synthetic template baselines, reads within Hamming distance 2 were collapsed, and singletons that could not be merged were discarded. Reads were aligned against IMGT so that V, D and J genes, CDR3 length and insertions or deletions at six rearrangement sites could be assigned. Within each subset, clonotype counts were normalized to sorted cell number, after which true diversity and Gini coefficients were computed with the tcR R package. Repertoire sharing was quantified using the overlap coefficient calculated on TCRB nucleotide sequences. As a proxy for the pre-selection repertoire, out-of-frame TCRB sequences from naive cells were analyzed. Sourced from immuneACCESS, this table was stored by TCRdb with only in-frame sequences that have V and J called. A share of the clones is absent; for the studies checked, an unresolved V gene accounts for under half, and the remainder has no known explanation. That table supplies the V and J calls and clone size; D and trimming were determined from the DNA. The table for this sample lists roughly 450,000 clones; more than 11% of them were counted only once. Together, the top ten hold about 0.04% of the sample.

Results and caveats for the whole study, not just this receptor: At VDJ recombination sites, type 1 diabetes patients had fewer insertions and more deleted nucleotides, which implies abnormalities in thymic rearrangement. HLA sub-analyses involved small numbers of individuals, so any influence of HLA type on TCRB rearrangement remained unresolved. Naive, central memory and regulatory TCRB repertoires appeared to be more alike among patients than among healthy donors. A moderate but significant shortening of TCRB CDR3 length was observed in type 1 diabetes patients in all four CD4+ subsets. Because cDNA rather than genomic DNA was sequenced, highly expressing activated cells could have been over-represented, although no difference in activation and CD3 levels was found between groups. PCR might favor shorter templates, but patient and control samples were amplified and corrected together, so any skew would affect both groups equally.

From each donor, a single peripheral blood sample of around 120 mL on average was drawn into heparinised tubes. A BD FACSAria II was used to sort naive, central memory, regulatory and stem cell-like memory CD4+ T cells with a panel that included CD45RO, CCR7, CD25, CD127, CD95 and CD27. Every sorted population had a purity above 98%. PBMCs were separated immediately by Lymphoprep density gradient centrifugation and were stained directly, without being cultured. So that batch effects would be minimized, each experiment stained and sorted samples in pairs, pairing one healthy donor with one patient. Notes on this clone: Its antigen is not yet known. Per-nucleotide qualities are absent, and no much larger clonotype sits a single base away.

The V end loses 6 bases and the J end loses 0 bases, and a stretch of 6 bases separates them. The CDR3, cysteine through valine, is 12 amino acids long. Only CDR3 DNA is held: 36 bases, read in frame from base 1. The germline V gene supplies CDR1 SGHVS and CDR2 FQNEAQ. The sequenced sample was naive CD4+ T cells from blood. Explained via the paper, the cell subset or site label denotes: true naive CD4+ T cells. The sequence links TRBV7-8 to TRBJ2-7, with the identity of the D gene unclear. This clonotype was sampled from a man under 40 in good health. The DNA reads as follows: TGTGCCAGCAGGCTTAGCTCCTACGAGCAGTACGTC. This encodes CASRLSSYEQYV.